The rows below give T cell receptor beta chains drawn from one sample of a study of cytomegalovirus exposure and HLA in healthy donors. The assay was immunoSEQ multiplex PCR, and TCRdb's table has in-frame clones only and misses some. The sample shows about 150,000 clones, over 60% of them seen only once. Sequencing used PBMCs. The receptors derive from a female donor in good health and CMV-seropositive. CDR3s include the opening cysteine and the closing phenylalanine or tryptophan. Each record gives: D gene, V gene, J gene, clone size, CDR3 protein, CDR3 DNA. D genes are given only for firm matches. Some rows mark clone size as missing; the rest say once, few, many or name a class of expanded clone.

>TRBD2|TRBV4-1|TRBJ2-2|.
CASSQFGGRTSGGPNTGELFF
TGCGCCAGCAGCCAATTTGGAGGGAGGACTAGCGGGGGCCCGAACACCGGGGAGCTGTTTTTT
>TRBD1|TRBV7-3|TRBJ2-7|.
CASSLGIGTGGKSLSEQYF
TGTGCCAGCAGCTTAGGAATAGGAACAGGGGGAAAGTCATTATCCGAGCAGTACTTC
>TRBD1|TRBV7-8|TRBJ2-7|.
CASSQGGQGIYEQYF
TGTGCCAGCAGTCAAGGGGGACAGGGGATATACGAGCAGTACTTC
>.|TRBV5-1|TRBJ2-2|once
CASSLQGLSTGELFF
TGCGCCAGCAGCTTGCAGGGGTTGAGCACCGGGGAGCTGTTTTTT
>.|TRBV30|TRBJ1-1|.
CAWSEAGLNTEAFF
TGTGCCTGGAGTGAGGCAGGGTTGAACACTGAAGCTTTCTTT
>.|TRBV29-1|TRBJ1-4|once
CSALVGTNEKLFF
TGCAGCGCCCTCGTGGGGACAAATGAAAAACTGTTTTTT
>.|TRBV27|TRBJ1-6|once
CASSRKSRGEGSPLHF
TGTGCCAGCAGTCGTAAATCTAGGGGGGAGGGTTCACCCCTCCACTTT
>.|TRBV7-2|TRBJ2-7|.
CASRRDSSYEQYF
TGTGCCAGCAGACGGGACTCTTCCTACGAGCAGTACTTC
>.|TRBV21-1|TRBJ2-7|.
CASSNTGVRGEQYF
TGTGCCAGCAGCAACACCGGGGTACGCGGCGAGCAGTACTTC
>.|TRBV6-6|TRBJ2-5|.
CASSYSEETQYF
TGTGCCAGCAGTTATTCCGAAGAGACCCAGTACTTC
>TRBD1|TRBV7-9|TRBJ1-5|.
CASSLDRGGNQPQHF
TGTGCCAGCAGCCTAGACAGGGGAGGCAATCAGCCCCAGCATTTT
>TRBD1|TRBV9|TRBJ2-3|.
CASSVWDSITDTQYF
TGTGCCAGCAGCGTATGGGACAGTATCACAGATACGCAGTATTTT
>.|TRBV5-5|TRBJ1-3|.
CASSLGATGGNTIYF
TGTGCCAGCAGCTTGGGAGCCACTGGTGGAAACACCATATATTTT
>.|TRBV6-5|TRBJ2-2|.
CASSHYREAGELFF
TGTGCCAGCAGTCACTACAGGGAAGCCGGGGAGCTGTTTTTT
>.|TRBV5-1|TRBJ1-2|.
CASSLGRSDQGYTF
TGCGCCAGCAGCTTGGGGCGGTCCGATCAGGGCTACACCTTC
>TRBD1|TRBV2|TRBJ1-4|.
CASSVGQGEKLFF
TGTGCCAGCAGTGTGGGACAGGGCGAAAAACTGTTTTTT
>.|TRBV29-1|TRBJ1-2|.
CSVEDSFGRSSYGYTF
TGCAGCGTTGAAGATTCTTTTGGCAGATCTAGTTATGGCTACACCTTC
>TRBD2|TRBV10-3|TRBJ2-3|.
CAIGTSGRVISTDTQYF
TGTGCCATCGGGACTAGCGGGAGGGTGATTAGCACAGATACGCAGTATTTT
>TRBD1|TRBV27|TRBJ2-7|.
CASSYSTGGEQYF
TGTGCCAGCAGTTATAGTACAGGGGGCGAGCAGTACTTC
>.|TRBV9|TRBJ2-1|.
CASSVADNEQFF
TGTGCCAGCAGCGTAGCGGACAATGAGCAGTTCTTC
>.|TRBV5-5|TRBJ1-2|few
CASSLSTDNYGYTF
TGTGCCAGCAGCCTCTCGACAGATAACTATGGCTACACCTTC
>.|TRBV6-8|TRBJ1-3|.
CASSDTTKISGNTIYF
TGTGCCAGCAGTGACACAACAAAAATCTCTGGAAACACCATATATTTT